Reported below is one T cell receptor beta chain. What antigen it recognizes has not been identified. The record has no base qualities; no much larger clone is one base away. The entry originates in a study of vaccination effects on CD4 cells after COVID-19 (dated by TCRdb to between 2021 and 2024). In terms of the full investigation: Three convalescent patients were sampled early (day +14) and late (day +241, +227, +161 respectively) after vaccination. Cultures from other donors in the study were sequenced with the Oncomine TCR Beta short-read assay on an Illumina iSeq 100. Across the study, the median time from the second dose to post-vaccine sampling was 72 days (range 14 to 241). SARS-CoV-2 spike-specific CD4+ TCR repertoires were compared before and after mRNA vaccination in COVID-19 convalescent patients and in infection-naive vaccine recipients. The full study included approximately nine COVID-19 convalescent patients and several SARS-CoV-2-naive healthy vaccine recipients.

The library was obtained by the immunoSEQ multiplex PCR assay. DNA from the CD4+ T cells that had been cultured and isolated underwent TCR beta CDR3 sequencing. The source study handled its data this way. Non-productive TCR sequences were removed and reads were trimmed to the CDR3 region, keeping CDR3s of at least 7 amino acids. The MANAFEST web app was used to pick out antigen-specific clonotypes by comparing their expansion in peptide wells with that in reference cultures. For clones to be considered positive, expansion at FDR<0.05 versus reference and all other wells, an odds ratio above 5, and a frequency above 0.1% in two replicate wells were required. Clonotypes significantly expanded in SARS-CoV-2 spike wells and in at least one common cold coronavirus spike condition were defined as cross-reactive. Levenshtein distance calculated with the stringdist R package was used to assess CDR3 similarity, and unrooted trees were constructed with ape in R 3.6.1. In its TCRdb copy, this immuneACCESS table keeps in-frame sequences only and misses some clones. Where compared with another copy, unresolved V genes explain less than half of these, and the others have no known cause. The V and J calls and clone size come from that table; D and trimming were worked out from the DNA. Within this sample are about 17,000 clones, with about four fifths of them counted one time only. The ten top clones hold around a fifth of the sample.

Broader findings and caveats from the paper: Marked clonal contraction was observed in both infection-induced and vaccine-induced clones at late post-vaccination timepoints, consistent with waning T cell responses. Only a small number of convalescent patients were included, and no early post-infection timepoints were available, which limited the study. In convalescent patients, the post-vaccine spike-reactive repertoire was composed mainly of new vaccine-induced clones that were largely distinct from infection-induced clones.

CDR1 and CDR2 (SNHLY, FYNNEI) derive from the germline V gene. Germline trimming: 6 bases from V, 0 bases from J; junction bases outside gene matches: 8. The CDR3 has 16 amino acids, counting the end cysteine and phenylalanine. The sequence is cut down to CDR3 DNA, 48 bases in frame from base 1. In the ViraFEST assay, PBMC were stimulated with viral peptide pools, and TCR sequencing was then used to find antigen-specific CD4+ T cell clonotypes based on their expansion. After more than 9 days of culture, CD4+ T cells were isolated with the EasySep CD4+ T cell isolation kit. PCR-confirmed SARS-CoV-2 infection had occurred in convalescent patients between March and December 2020, before the Alpha, Beta and Delta variants emerged in the United States. Each participant got two doses of an mRNA SARS-CoV-2 vaccine, either BNT162b2 or mRNA-1273. Approximately 2 million PBMC per well were cultured with 10 ug/ml peptides in IMDM containing 5% human AB serum, around 10 IU/ml IL-2 and gentamicin. On days 3 and 7, half of the culture medium was replaced with fresh IL-2-containing medium. Unless noted otherwise, every peptide stimulation condition was grown in triplicate wells. Using Ficoll-Paque Plus gradient centrifugation, PBMC were separated from whole blood and then either used fresh or cryopreserved at -140C. The overlapping peptide pools covered the spike proteins of SARS-CoV-2 and of the common cold coronaviruses HCoV-NL63, HCoV-OC43 and HCoV-229E. The QIAamp micro DNA kit was used to extract genomic DNA from the cultured CD4+ T cells.

In this chain, TRBV2 is recombined with TRBJ1-5, and 7 bases in between align with TRBD1. The starting material was CD4+ T cells from PBMCs cultured with SARS-CoV-2 spike peptides, obtained after COVID-19 vaccination. The cell subset or site tag for this specimen amounts to: SARS-CoV-2 spike overlapping peptide pool stimulation. The clonotype originates from a human donor who had a prior SARS-CoV-2 infection. This receptor has the CDR3 CASRRSAGGSNQPQHF. The bases are TGTGCCAGCAGAAGGTCGGCAGGGGGTAGCAATCAGCCCCAGCATTTT.